This is a list of T cell receptor beta chains from one sample in a study of graft-versus-host responses after intestinal transplantation. The repertoire was sequenced with immunoSEQ multiplex PCR; TCRdb's copy has only in-frame clones and lacks some. In the table there are under 50,000 clones, approximately 93% of which are singletons. The specimen comprised PBMCs, sampled less than 750 days after intestinal transplantation. All receptors come from a human patient who received an intestinal transplant, so some T cells may come from the graft donor. Both conserved end residues are trimmed from each CDR3.

TRBV5-4	TRBJ2-5	ASSTRRGSGETQY
TRBV7-9	TRBJ1-4	ASSLGAGGEKLF
TRBV14	TRBJ1-2	ASSQDSWGTAYGYT
TRBV7-9	TRBJ2-5	ASSFRNGGQETQY
TRBV5-6	TRBJ2-7	ASTRGGLLYEQY
TRBV19	TRBJ2-1	ASMRGDNEQF
TRBV25-1	TRBJ2-1	ASSTTGGSYNEQF
TRBV2	TRBJ1-3	ASGGGDGNTIY
TRBV6-4	TRBJ2-7	ASSDGGARLY
TRBV7-9	TRBJ2-7	ASSSGLAGGISYEQY
TRBV5-6	TRBJ1-2	ASSLGGATGYT
TRBV6-6	TRBJ2-7	ASSLARDWEQY
TRBV5-1	TRBJ2-5	ASSLSSGVQETQY
TRBV9	TRBJ2-6	ASSVAGDSWSGANVLT
TRBV18	TRBJ2-5	ASSPYGETQY
TRBV5-6	TRBJ1-6	ASSLEGYNSPLH
TRBV19	TRBJ1-5	ATKVGRINQPQH
TRBV30	TRBJ2-1	AWDRGARNEQF
TRBV7-2	TRBJ2-7	ASSSQGPYEQY
TRBV19	TRBJ1-2	AGRLSYGYT
TRBV30	TRBJ1-5	AWSAATDQPQH
TRBV27	TRBJ2-7	ASSLAASGYEQY
TRBV18	TRBJ2-1	ASSPPTPRDEQF
TRBV29-1	TRBJ2-3	SAVAGLTDTQY
TRBV7-9	TRBJ2-2	ASREVGQGNTGELF
TRBV11-2	TRBJ1-6	ASSRGTLSSYNSPLH
TRBV5-8	TRBJ1-6	ASSSEGELATPLH
TRBV27	TRBJ1-2	ASSPTGLHGYT
TRBV6-5	TRBJ1-3	ASSYWQPSGNTIY
TRBV7-2	TRBJ2-2	ASSSWLELAGTGELF
TRBV6-5	TRBJ2-7	ASRDRRYEQY
TRBV25-1	TRBJ2-6	ASSPSSGANVLT
TRBV28	TRBJ2-7	ASSLRGALGEQY
TRBV5-1	TRBJ2-1	ASSLWDPADNEQF
TRBV7-3	TRBJ2-5	AGRETQY
TRBV6-6	TRBJ1-3	ASSRDISGNTIY
TRBV27	TRBJ2-3	ASSPGSTDTQY
TRBV7-9	TRBJ2-3	ASSLANDDTQY
TRBV2	TRBJ1-2	ASSDSQGDSGYT
TRBV28	TRBJ1-6	ASSQIGTQGGPLH
TRBV2	TRBJ2-7	ASSLMGIGG
TRBV19	TRBJ2-3	ASSYRQGSDTQY